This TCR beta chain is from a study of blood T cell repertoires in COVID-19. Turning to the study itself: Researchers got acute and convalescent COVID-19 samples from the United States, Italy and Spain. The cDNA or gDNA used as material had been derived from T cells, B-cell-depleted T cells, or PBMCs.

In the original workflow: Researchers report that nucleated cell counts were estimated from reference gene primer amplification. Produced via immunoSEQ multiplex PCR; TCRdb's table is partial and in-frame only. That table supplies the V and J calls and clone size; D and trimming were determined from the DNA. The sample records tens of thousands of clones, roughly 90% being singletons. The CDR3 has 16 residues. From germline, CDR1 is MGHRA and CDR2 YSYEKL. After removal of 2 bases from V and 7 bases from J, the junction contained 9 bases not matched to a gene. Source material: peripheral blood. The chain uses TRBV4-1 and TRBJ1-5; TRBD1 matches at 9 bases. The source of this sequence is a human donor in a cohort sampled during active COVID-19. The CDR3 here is CASSQTGTGQGQPQHF. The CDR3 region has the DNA TGCGCCAGCAGCCAAACCGGGACAGGGCAAGGGCAGCCCCAGCATTTT.